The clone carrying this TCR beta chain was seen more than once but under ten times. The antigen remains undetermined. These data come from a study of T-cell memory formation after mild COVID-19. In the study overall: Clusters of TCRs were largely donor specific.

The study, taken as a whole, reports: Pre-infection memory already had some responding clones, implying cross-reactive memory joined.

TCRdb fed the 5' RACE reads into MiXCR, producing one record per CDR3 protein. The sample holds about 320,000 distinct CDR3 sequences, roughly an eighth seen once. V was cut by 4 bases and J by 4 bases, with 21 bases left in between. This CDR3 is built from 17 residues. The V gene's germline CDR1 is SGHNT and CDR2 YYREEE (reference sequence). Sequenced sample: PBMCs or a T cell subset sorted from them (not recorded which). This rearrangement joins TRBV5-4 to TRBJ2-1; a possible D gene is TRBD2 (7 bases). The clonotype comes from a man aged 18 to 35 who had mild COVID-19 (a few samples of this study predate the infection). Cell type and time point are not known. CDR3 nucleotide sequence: TGTGCCAGCAGCCCTAGGGGGAGCGGGGCGAATTACAATGAGCAGTTCTTC. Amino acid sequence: CASSPRGSGANYNEQFF.